This TCR beta chain is drawn from a study of tumor-infiltrating lymphocytes in localized non-small cell lung cancer. The overall study: Some samples were collected after neoadjuvant chemotherapy; smokers, never-smokers and several histologies were included. Resected tumor was paired with non-adjacent uninvolved lung from the same patient.

As to this clone: As yet, its antigen is unknown.

Produced via immunoSEQ multiplex PCR; TCRdb's table is partial and in-frame only. In the table there are about 15,000 clones, around 66% of which are singletons. Study findings and constraints: Higher tumor T cell infiltration than in uninvolved lung was supported by TCRbeta sequencing.

Trimming left V 1 base short and J 8 bases short, with 15 bases between. The CDR3 runs to 15 residues. Germline lookup yields CDR1 SGHTA and CDR2 FQGNSA. Sequenced sample: lung tumor tissue. The chain employs TRBV7-2 and TRBJ2-1, with D perhaps TRBD1 or TRBD2 (5 bases each). The sequence was obtained from a human donor with non-small cell lung cancer. The DNA for the CDR3 is TGTGCCAGCAGCTTAGGGGGGAGCGCAGGGTATGAGCAGTTCTTC. This codes for CASSLGGSAGYEQFF.